The source of this T cell receptor beta chain is a study of graft-versus-host responses after intestinal transplantation. The wider study: Every recipient underwent anti-thymocyte globulin induction, then tacrolimus and steroids for roughly 3 years. Findings of the study overall: GvH clonotypes were identified within recipient marrow, with a subset emerging first in ileum or blood.

Repertoires were generated with immunoSEQ multiplex PCR, while TCRdb's copy carries only in-frame clones and drops some. The sample comprises roughly 80,000 clones, around 92% of which are singletons, and roughly 0.66% rests with the top ten. The CDR3 is made up of 15 amino acids. Germline V lookup: CDR1 MRHNA, CDR2 SNTAGT. V gave up 7 bases and J gave up 2 bases, with 17 bases separating them. Comments on this clone: The antigen is undetermined.

The chain is built from TRBV6-4 and TRBJ1-2; no clear D. This sequence was found in a human patient who received an intestinal transplant, so some T cells may come from the graft donor. This sample comprised PBMCs, obtained 98 days after intestinal transplantation. The CDR3 here is CASNIGRLYNYGYTF. The DNA of the CDR3 is TGTGCCAGCAATATAGGACGACTCTACAACTATGGCTACACCTTC.